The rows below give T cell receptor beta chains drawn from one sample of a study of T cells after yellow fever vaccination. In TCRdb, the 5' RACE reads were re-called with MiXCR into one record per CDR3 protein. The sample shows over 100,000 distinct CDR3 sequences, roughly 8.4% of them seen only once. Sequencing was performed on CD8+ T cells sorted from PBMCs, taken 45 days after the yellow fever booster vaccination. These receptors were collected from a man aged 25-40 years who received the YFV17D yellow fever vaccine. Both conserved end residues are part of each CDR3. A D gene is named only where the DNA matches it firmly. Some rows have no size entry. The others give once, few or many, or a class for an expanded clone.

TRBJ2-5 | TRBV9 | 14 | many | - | CASSAPHIQETQYF | TGTGCCAGCAGCGCGCCCCACATCCAAGAGACCCAGTACTTC
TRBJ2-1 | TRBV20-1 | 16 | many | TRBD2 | CSASEGSGSVDNEQFF | TGCAGTGCTAGTGAGGGGAGCGGGAGCGTAGATAATGAGCAGTTCTTC
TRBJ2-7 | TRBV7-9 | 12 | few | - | CASTIGSYEQYF | TGTGCCAGCACTATTGGAAGTTACGAGCAGTACTTC
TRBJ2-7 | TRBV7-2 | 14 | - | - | CASSPAGPGYEQYF | TGTGCCAGCAGCCCTGCGGGACCTGGCTACGAGCAGTACTTC
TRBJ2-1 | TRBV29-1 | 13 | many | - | CSVNTPRSREQFF | TGCAGCGTAAACACCCCTAGGTCGAGGGAGCAGTTCTTC
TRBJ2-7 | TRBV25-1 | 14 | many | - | CASSETPRGNEQYF | TGTGCCAGCAGTGAGACCCCTCGGGGGAACGAGCAGTACTTC
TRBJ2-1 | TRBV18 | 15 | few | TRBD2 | CASSPITSGRNEQFF | TGTGCCAGCTCACCGATAACTAGCGGGAGGAATGAGCAGTTCTTC
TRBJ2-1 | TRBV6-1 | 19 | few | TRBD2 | CASSKQGALAGVMGRGQFF | TGTGCCAGCAGTAAACAGGGGGCACTAGCGGGAGTTATGGGGCGGGGGCAGTTCTTC
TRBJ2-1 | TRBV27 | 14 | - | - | CASRLGGGFNEQFF | TGTGCCAGCAGATTAGGAGGAGGGTTCAATGAGCAGTTCTTC
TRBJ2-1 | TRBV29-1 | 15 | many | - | CSVEDPQALVNEQFF | TGCAGCGTTGAAGATCCTCAGGCTCTGGTGAATGAGCAGTTCTTC
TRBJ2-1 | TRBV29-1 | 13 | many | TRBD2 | CSAAASGIYEQFF | TGCAGCGCTGCGGCTAGCGGGATATATGAGCAGTTCTTC
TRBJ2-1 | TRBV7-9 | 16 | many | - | CASSLGGARGYNEQFF | TGTGCCAGCAGCTTAGGTGGAGCGAGAGGATACAATGAGCAGTTCTTC
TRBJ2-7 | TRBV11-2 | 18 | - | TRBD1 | CASSLESDRGAGFFEQYF | TGTGCCAGCAGCTTAGAGTCCGACAGGGGAGCGGGCTTCTTCGAGCAGTACTTC
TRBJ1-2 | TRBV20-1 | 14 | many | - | CSARTAAANYGYTF | TGCAGTGCTAGAACGGCGGCCGCTAACTATGGCTACACCTTC
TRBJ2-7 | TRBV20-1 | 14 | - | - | CSARTGLRDYEQYF | TGCAGTGCGAGAACAGGTCTTAGAGACTACGAGCAGTACTTC
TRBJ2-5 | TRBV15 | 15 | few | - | CATSRSPGVGETQYF | TGTGCCACCAGCAGATCGCCAGGGGTCGGTGAGACCCAGTACTTC
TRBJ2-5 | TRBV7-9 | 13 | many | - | CASSRVEEETQYF | TGTGCCAGCAGCCGCGTAGAGGAGGAGACCCAGTACTTC
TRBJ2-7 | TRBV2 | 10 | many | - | CASRTYEQYF | TGTGCCAGCAGGACATACGAGCAGTACTTC
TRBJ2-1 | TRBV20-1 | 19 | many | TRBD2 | CSARGGVTSGSIIGTEQFF | TGCAGTGCTAGAGGGGGGGTGACTAGCGGGAGTATTATTGGAACTGAGCAGTTCTTC
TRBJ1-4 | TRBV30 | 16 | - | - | CAWSSNRRATNEKLFF | TGTGCCTGGAGTAGTAATCGGCGAGCAACTAATGAAAAACTGTTTTTT
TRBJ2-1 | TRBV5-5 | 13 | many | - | CASSSNLALEQFF | TGTGCCAGCAGCTCAAATCTAGCGCTAGAGCAGTTCTTC
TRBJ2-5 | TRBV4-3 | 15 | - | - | CTSSQDWGGMETQYF | TGCACCAGCAGCCAAGATTGGGGCGGGATGGAGACCCAGTACTTC
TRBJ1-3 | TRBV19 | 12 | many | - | CASALGGNTIYF | TGTGCCAGCGCCCTTGGGGGAAACACCATATATTTT
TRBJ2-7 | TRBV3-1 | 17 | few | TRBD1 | CASCQEDEGQAAYEQYF | TGTGCCAGCTGCCAAGAAGACGAGGGACAGGCCGCCTACGAGCAGTACTTC
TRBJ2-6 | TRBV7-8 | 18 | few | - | CASSLVGRYNSGANVLTF | TGTGCCAGCAGCTTAGTGGGGCGGTATAACTCTGGGGCCAACGTCCTGACTTTC
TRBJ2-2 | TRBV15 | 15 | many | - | CATSAGITDPGELFF | TGTGCCACCAGCGCTGGGATAACGGATCCCGGGGAGCTGTTTTTT
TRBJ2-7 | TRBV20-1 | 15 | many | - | CSAPAGWTVGYEQYF | TGCAGTGCGCCGGCCGGCTGGACCGTAGGTTACGAGCAGTACTTC
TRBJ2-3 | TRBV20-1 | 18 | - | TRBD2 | CSASPGTSGSLSTDTQYF | TGCAGTGCCTCGCCCGGGACTAGCGGGTCATTGAGCACAGATACGCAGTATTTT
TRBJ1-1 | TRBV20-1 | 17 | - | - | CSARDGTTHFLNTEAFF | TGCAGTGCTAGAGATGGGACAACTCACTTTCTGAACACTGAAGCTTTCTTT
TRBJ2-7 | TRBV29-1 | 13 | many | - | CSVVLSASYEQYF | TGCAGCGTTGTCCTAAGTGCCTCCTACGAGCAGTACTTC
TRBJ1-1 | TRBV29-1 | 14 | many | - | CSARRDTDYTEAFF | TGCAGCGCTCGACGGGACACGGACTACACTGAAGCTTTCTTT
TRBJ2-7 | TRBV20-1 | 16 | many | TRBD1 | CSARNPGQRSSYEQYF | TGCAGTGCTAGAAACCCGGGACAGAGGAGCTCCTACGAGCAGTACTTC
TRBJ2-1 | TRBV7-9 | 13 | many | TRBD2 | CASFSGRGGEQFF | TGTGCCAGCTTCAGCGGGAGGGGTGGTGAGCAGTTCTTC
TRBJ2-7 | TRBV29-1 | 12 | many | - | CSVEDGSYEQYF | TGCAGCGTTGAAGATGGCTCCTACGAGCAGTACTTC
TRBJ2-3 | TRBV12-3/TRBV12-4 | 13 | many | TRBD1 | CASSGTATDTQYF | TGTGCCAGCAGTGGGACAGCCACAGATACGCAGTATTTT
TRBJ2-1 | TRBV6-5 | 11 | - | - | CASRKGNEQFF | TGTGCCAGCAGAAAGGGCAATGAGCAGTTCTTC
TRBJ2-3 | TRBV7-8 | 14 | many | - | CASSFAQGSDTQYF | TGTGCCAGCAGCTTCGCGCAGGGGTCCGATACGCAGTATTTT
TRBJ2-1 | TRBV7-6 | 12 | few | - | CASSATWGEQFF | TGTGCCAGCAGCGCGACATGGGGTGAGCAGTTCTTC
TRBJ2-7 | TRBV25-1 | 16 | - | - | CASSEYYGTREYEQYF | TGTGCCAGCAGTGAATATTATGGGACCAGGGAGTACGAGCAGTACTTC
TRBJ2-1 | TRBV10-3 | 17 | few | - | CAISVVGDGGSDNEQFF | TGTGCCATCAGTGTTGTCGGGGATGGGGGGTCGGACAATGAGCAGTTCTTC
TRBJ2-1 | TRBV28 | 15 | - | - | CASSPREASYNEQFF | TGTGCCAGCAGTCCCAGGGAGGCCTCATACAATGAGCAGTTCTTC
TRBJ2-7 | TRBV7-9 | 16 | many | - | CASSAPGITPSYEQYF | TGTGCCAGCAGCGCACCCGGGATCACCCCGTCCTACGAGCAGTACTTC
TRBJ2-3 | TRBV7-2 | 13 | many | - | CASSTLGGDTQYF | TGTGCCAGCAGCACGCTAGGCGGAGATACGCAGTATTTT
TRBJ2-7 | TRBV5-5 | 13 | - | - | CASSLGLLYEQYF | TGTGCCAGCAGCTTGGGGCTCCTCTACGAGCAGTACTTC
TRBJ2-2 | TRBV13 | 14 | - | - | CASTASVNTGELFF | TGTGCCTCGACGGCTAGCGTGAACACCGGGGAGCTGTTTTTT
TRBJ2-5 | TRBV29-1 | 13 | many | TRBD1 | CSAPTGSQETQYF | TGCAGCGCGCCGACAGGGTCTCAAGAGACCCAGTACTTC
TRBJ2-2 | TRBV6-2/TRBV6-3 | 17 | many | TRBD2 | CASSWTSGYTNTGELFF | TGTGCCAGCAGCTGGACTAGCGGGTATACGAACACCGGGGAGCTGTTTTTT
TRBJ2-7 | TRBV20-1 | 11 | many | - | CSATSGYEQYF | TGCAGTGCAACCAGCGGCTACGAGCAGTACTTC
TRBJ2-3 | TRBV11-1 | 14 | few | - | CASSPDSNTDTQYF | TGTGCCAGCAGCCCTGACTCTAACACAGATACGCAGTATTTT
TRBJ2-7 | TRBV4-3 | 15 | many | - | CASSQVFRGVYEQYF | TGCGCCAGCAGCCAAGTGTTTAGGGGGGTTTACGAGCAGTACTTC
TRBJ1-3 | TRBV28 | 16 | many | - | CASSLSRGLSGNTIYF | TGTGCCAGCAGTTTATCGCGGGGTTTATCCGGAAACACCATATATTTT
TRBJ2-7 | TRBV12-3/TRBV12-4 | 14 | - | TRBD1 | CASRPSTGGYEQYF | TGTGCCAGCAGGCCCTCGACAGGGGGGTACGAGCAGTACTTC